The clone carrying this TCR beta chain was counted at least ten times. No antigen is known for it. TCRdb re-called the RACE reads with MiXCR, one entry per CDR3 protein. The sample lists roughly 38,000 distinct CDR3 sequences; around 3.8% were seen once. The data originate from a study of human T cells and chemical hapten exposure. About the study: Skin of the upper inner arm, approximately 2 cm by approximately 2 cm, received 2% DPC for sensitization.

Time point of the sample: patch test 1, 2 weeks after DPC sensitization. Treatment defined: therapeutic diphenylcyclopropenone sensitization with weekly scalp DPC. Total RNA came from unfractionated whole blood. Trimming left V 4 bases short and J 9 bases short, with 13 bases between. Germline values: CDR1 MGHDK, CDR2 SYGVNS. The CDR3 sequence is 13 residues long. Points from the study as a whole: Correlating positively with patch test score were the PT1 expanded TCR counts.

The sequenced sample was whole blood, obtained in connection with sensitization to the hapten diphenylcyclopropenone (DPC). The V gene is TRBV25-1, the J gene TRBJ2-1, with D maybe TRBD2 (6 bases). The receptor was isolated from a man aged 45-60 years with alopecia areata. Some clones in this sample may be carry-over from other donors' samples. CDR3 bases: TGTGCCAGCAGTGCGACTAGTAACACTGAGCAGTTCTTC. Translation gives CASSATSNTEQFF.